Each of the 7 T cell receptor beta chains below was sequenced from the same sample in a study of STAT5B mutations in CD4+ large granular lymphocyte leukemia. The method was immunoSEQ multiplex PCR; TCRdb's version includes in-frame clones alone and lacks a portion of them. This sample has some 30,000 clones, with 65% to 85% found just once. Sequenced sample: CD4+ T cells from blood buffy coats. The origin of the receptors is a human donor in good health.

The genes are TRBV30 and TRBJ2-7; D call uncertain. This CDR3 region has 14 residues. V lost 8 bases and J 0 bases, leaving 17 bases between the germline ends. Germline V gene sequence: CDR1 GTSNPN, CDR2 SVGIG (reference sequence). CDR3 DNA sequence: TGTGCCCTAACCGATGGCGGAAGCTCCTACGAGCAGTACTTC. Encoded protein: CALTDGGSSYEQYF.

The chain employs TRBV5-1 and TRBJ2-5; 9 bases agree with TRBD2. The trim removed 8 bases at V and 2 bases at J, leaving 16 bases unmatched. CDR3 length equals 17 residues. Germline V lookup: CDR1 SGHRS, CDR2 YFSETQ. The CDR3 DNA follows: TGCGCCAGTAGTTCGGGAGCGGGAGGCAACACGCAAGAGACCCAGTACTTC. This gives the protein CASSSGAGGNTQETQYF. The variable domain in full, completed from reference TRBV5-1 and TRBJ2-5, reads KAGVTQTPRYLIKTRGQQVTLSCSPISGHRSVSWYQQTPGQGLQFLFEYFSETQRNKGNFPGRFSGRQFSNSRSEMNVSTLELGDSALYLCASSSGAGGNTQETQYFGPGTRLLVL.

This clone showed up just a few times. This rearrangement joins TRBV14 to TRBJ1-1; no reliable D call. Germline-derived CDR1 and CDR2 are SGHDN and FVKESK. The CDR3 runs to 12 residues. Trimming took 7 bases from V and 4 from J, leaving 10 bases between them. CDR3 sequence (DNA): TGTGCCAGCAACAATGGCCTCACTGAAGCTTTCTTT. It yields the protein CASNNGLTEAFF.

The chain joins TRBV6-6 to TRBJ1-1, with D perhaps matching TRBD1 (5 bases). This CDR3 has 12 amino acids. The germline gives CDR1 MNHNY, CDR2 SVGAGI (reference sequence). Trimming took 8 bases from V and 3 from J, leaving 10 bases between them. The CDR3 sequence: CASGRGHTEAFF. The DNA of the CDR3 is TGTGCCAGCGGAAGGGGCCACACTGAAGCTTTCTTT.

A single count supports this clone. The chain links TRBV4-1 to TRBJ1-3; a weak D match, TRBD1 (5 bases). CDR1 is MGHRA and CDR2 is YSYEKL in the germline V gene. The V end was cut by 3 bases, the J end by 5 bases, with 14 bases between. This CDR3 comprises 15 residues. CDR3 DNA: TGCGCCAGCAGCCAGGGACCGGGACCCAGAAACACCATATATTTT. It encodes CASSQGPGPRNTIYF.

Only one count was recorded for this clone. The rearrangement links TRBV19 to TRBJ2-3; D is undetermined. This CDR3 comprises 17 residues. Trimming left V 3 bases short and J 2 bases short, with 18 bases between. Germline V gene sequence: CDR1 LNHDA, CDR2 SQIVND (reference sequence). The CDR3 DNA reads TGTGCCAGTAGTATGTTAACGGACCACTTCAACACAGATACGCAGTATTTT. Amino acid sequence: CASSMLTDHFNTDTQYF.

This sequence joins TRBV6-1 and TRBJ1-1; D ambiguous. Germline-derived CDR1 and CDR2 are MNHNS and SASEGT. V was cut by 5 bases and J by 7 bases, with 8 bases left in between. CDR3 length: 11 amino acids. The CDR3 coding sequence is TGTGCCAGCAGTTACCTTAATGAAGCTTTCTTT. Its translation: CASSYLNEAFF.